A single sample is the source of the 10 T cell receptor beta chains below, sequenced in a study of T cell responses to AZD1222 COVID-19 vaccine. Clones were read by immunoSEQ multiplex PCR, and TCRdb kept only the in-frame ones, dropping some. The repertoire has about 170,000 clones, 90% to 95% of them found once; the top ten carry around 3.8%. The material was peripheral blood, obtained on day 0 of AZD1222 vaccination. These receptors originate from an adult in good health.

The chain links TRBV5-1 to TRBJ1-2; D is unresolved. The CDR3 runs 12 residues. CDR1 and CDR2 from the germline V gene are SGHRS and YFSETQ. V lost 0 bases to trimming and J lost 6 bases, with 6 bases between them. The CDR3 spells CASSLGEHGYTF. In DNA, the CDR3 is TGCGCCAGCAGCTTGGGCGAACATGGCTACACCTTC.

V gene TRBV6-5 combines with J gene TRBJ1-4; 7 bases are shared with TRBD1. Unmatched junction bases numbered 5, after V lost 5 bases and J lost 2 bases. CDR3 length: 15 residues. Germline V CDR1 and CDR2: MNHEY, SVGAGI. The CDR3 here is CASSPRQGTNEKLFF. The DNA of the CDR3 is TGTGCCAGCAGTCCGCGACAGGGCACTAATGAAAAACTGTTTTTT.

The chain employs TRBV19 and TRBJ1-2; unclear D gene. CDR1 LNHDA and CDR2 SQIVND come from the germline V gene (reference sequence). Trimming shortened V by 4 bases and J by 2 bases, and 8 bases separated the two germline ends. The CDR3 consists of 13 residues. CDR3 region: CASSTQRNYGYTF. In nucleotides, the CDR3 is TGTGCCAGTAGTACACAGCGCAACTATGGCTACACCTTC.

V usage is TRBV5-4 and J usage is TRBJ2-5, with D perhaps matching TRBD1 or TRBD2 (5 bases each). The CDR3 has 13 amino acids. V lost 4 bases and J 7 bases, leaving 14 bases between the germline ends. CDR1 SGHNT and CDR2 YYREEE come from the germline V gene (reference sequence). CDR3 residues: CASSPEGPGTQYF. DNA for the CDR3: TGTGCCAGCAGCCCAGAGGGGCCCGGGACCCAGTACTTC.

This rearrangement joins TRBV19 to TRBJ1-5; TRBD1 might be the D (5 bases). The germline V gene encodes CDR1 LNHDA and CDR2 SQIVND (reference sequence). The CDR3 is made up of 16 amino acids. The germline V and J ends were trimmed by 5 bases and 6 bases, with 20 bases remaining between them. The CDR3 bases are TGTGCCAGTAGTGCCCATGGAGGGGCCAACGGTCAGCCCCAGCATTTT. Its protein is CASSAHGGANGQPQHF. Full variable domain (rest looked up from reference TRBV19 and TRBJ1-5): DGGITQSPKYLFRKEGQNVTLSCEQNLNHDAMYWYRQDPGQGLRLIYYSQIVNDFQKGDIAEGYSVSREKKESFPLTVTSAQKNPTAFYLCASSAHGGANGQPQHFGDGTRLSIL.

This chain connects TRBV27 to TRBJ1-5; D perhaps matches TRBD1 (5 bases). This CDR3 comprises 14 residues. V gave up 7 bases and J gave up 2 bases, with 12 bases separating them. From germline, CDR1 is MNHEY and CDR2 SMNVEV (reference sequence). The CDR3 DNA is TGTGCCAGCACCTTGGTAGGGGGCAATCAGCCCCAGCATTTT. Translated: CASTLVGGNQPQHF.

This clone showed up just once. The rearrangement links TRBV9 to TRBJ2-1; D may match TRBD1 or TRBD2 (5 bases each). The CDR3 extends over 16 amino acids. Trimming removed 0 bases at V and 0 bases at J, with 10 bases between. Germline values: CDR1 SGDLS, CDR2 YYNGEE. DNA of the CDR3: TGTGCCAGCAGCGTAGTGGGGGACCCCTCCTACAATGAGCAGTTCTTC. It yields the protein CASSVVGDPSYNEQFF.

V is TRBV28 and J is TRBJ2-1; a possible D gene is TRBD1 (5 bases). CDR1 is MDHEN, CDR2 SYDVKM, per germline. This CDR3 is built from 16 residues. V was trimmed by 1 base and J by 0 bases, leaving 10 bases between them. The CDR3 protein is CASSLFTGDSYNEQFF. As DNA, the CDR3 is TGTGCCAGCAGTTTATTCACAGGTGACTCCTACAATGAGCAGTTCTTC.

This clone was detected once. The chain has TRBV7-6 and TRBJ1-4; D is uncertain. CDR3 size: 16 residues. V was trimmed by 5 bases and J by 6 bases, leaving 19 bases between them. Germline CDR1 is SGHVS and CDR2 is FNYEAQ. The DNA for the CDR3 is TGTGCCAGCAGCGCAAGCTCGGCTGGGTTGCATGAAAAACTGTTTTTT. It yields the protein CASSASSAGLHEKLFF.

V is TRBV29-1 and J is TRBJ2-3; TRBD2 agrees at 10 bases. CDR1 SQVTM and CDR2 ANQGSEA come from the germline V gene. The trim removed 8 bases at V and 1 base at J, leaving 6 bases unmatched. The CDR3 spans 14 residues. For the CDR3, the DNA is TGCAGCTCCACCGGGACTAGCGGCACAGATACGCAGTATTTT. Encoded protein: CSSTGTSGTDTQYF.